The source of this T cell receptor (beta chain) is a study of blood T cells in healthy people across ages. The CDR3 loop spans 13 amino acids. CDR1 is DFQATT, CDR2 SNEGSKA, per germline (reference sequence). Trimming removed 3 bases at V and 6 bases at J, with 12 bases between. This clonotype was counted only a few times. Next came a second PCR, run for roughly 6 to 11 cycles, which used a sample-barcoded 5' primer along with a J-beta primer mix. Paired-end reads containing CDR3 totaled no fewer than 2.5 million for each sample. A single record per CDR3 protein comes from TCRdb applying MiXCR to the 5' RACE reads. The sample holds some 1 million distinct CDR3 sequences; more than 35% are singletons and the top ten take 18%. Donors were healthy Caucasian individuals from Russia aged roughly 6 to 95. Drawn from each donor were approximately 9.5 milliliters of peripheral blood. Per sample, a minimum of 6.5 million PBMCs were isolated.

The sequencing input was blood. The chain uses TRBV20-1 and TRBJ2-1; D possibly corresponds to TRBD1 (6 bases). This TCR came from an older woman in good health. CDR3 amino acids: CSASRGPRNEQFF. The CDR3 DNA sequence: TGCAGTGCTAGCAGGGGCCCTCGCAATGAGCAGTTCTTC.